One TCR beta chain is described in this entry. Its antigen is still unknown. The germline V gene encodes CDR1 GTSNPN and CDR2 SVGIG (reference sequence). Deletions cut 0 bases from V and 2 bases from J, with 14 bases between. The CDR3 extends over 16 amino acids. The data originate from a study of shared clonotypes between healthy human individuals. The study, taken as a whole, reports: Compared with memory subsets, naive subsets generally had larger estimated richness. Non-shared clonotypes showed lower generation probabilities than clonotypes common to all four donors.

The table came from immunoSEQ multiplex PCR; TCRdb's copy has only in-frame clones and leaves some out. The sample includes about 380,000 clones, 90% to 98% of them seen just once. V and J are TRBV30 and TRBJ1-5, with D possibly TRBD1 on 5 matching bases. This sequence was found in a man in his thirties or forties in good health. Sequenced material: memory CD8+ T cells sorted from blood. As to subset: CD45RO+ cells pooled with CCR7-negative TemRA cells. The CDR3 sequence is CAWSVRSGARNQPQHF. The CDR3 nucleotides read TGTGCCTGGAGTGTACGGTCCGGGGCCCGCAATCAGCCCCAGCATTTT.